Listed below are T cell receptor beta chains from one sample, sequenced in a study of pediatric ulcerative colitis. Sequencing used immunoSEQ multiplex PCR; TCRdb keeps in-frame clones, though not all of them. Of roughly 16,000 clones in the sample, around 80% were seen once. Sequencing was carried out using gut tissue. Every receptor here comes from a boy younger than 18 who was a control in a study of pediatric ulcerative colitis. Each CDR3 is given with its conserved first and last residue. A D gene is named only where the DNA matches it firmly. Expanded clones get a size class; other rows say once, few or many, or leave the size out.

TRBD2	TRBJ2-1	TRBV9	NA	TGTGCCAGCAGCAGCCTAGCGGGAACTTTGGGTGAGCAGTTCTTC	CASSSLAGTLGEQFF
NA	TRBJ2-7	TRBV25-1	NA	TGTGCCAGCAGTTCGCCCCTTCCGGACAGATACGAGCAGTACTTC	CASSSPLPDRYEQYF
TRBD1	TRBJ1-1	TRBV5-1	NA	TGCGCCAGCAGCTTGGCCGGACAGGGGGTTTGGAACACTGAAGCTTTCTTT	CASSLAGQGVWNTEAFF
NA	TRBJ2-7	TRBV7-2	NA	TGTGCCAGCAGCTTTTCCGGGACGGACTACGAGCAGTACTTC	CASSFSGTDYEQYF
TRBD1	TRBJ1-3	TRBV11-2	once	TGTGCCAGCAGCCGACAGGGAGGATCTGGAAACACCATATATTTT	CASSRQGGSGNTIYF
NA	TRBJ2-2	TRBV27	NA	TGTGCCAGCAGTTTAATGGTGGGGCAGGGCACCGGGGAGCTGTTTTTT	CASSLMVGQGTGELFF
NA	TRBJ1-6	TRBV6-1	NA	TGTGCCAGCTTCTTCAGGGGTGATTCACCCCTCCACTTT	CASFFRGDSPLHF
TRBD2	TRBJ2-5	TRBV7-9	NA	TGTGCCAGCGGAAGAGCGGGAGGGCATGGAGAGACCCAGTACTTC	CASGRAGGHGETQYF
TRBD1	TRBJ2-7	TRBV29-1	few	TGCAGCGTCGCGGGACAGGGGATCTACGAGCAGTACTTC	CSVAGQGIYEQYF
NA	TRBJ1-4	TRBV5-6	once	TGTGCCAGCAGCTTGCTAGGGACACTTAATGAAAAACTGTTTTTT	CASSLLGTLNEKLFF
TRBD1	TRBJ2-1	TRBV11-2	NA	TGTGCCAGCAGCCCAGATTCCGGGACAGGGGGCTACAATGAGCAGTTCTTC	CASSPDSGTGGYNEQFF
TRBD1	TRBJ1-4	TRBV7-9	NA	TGTGCCAGCAGCTTTGAGGGCCAGGGGGACGAAAAACTGTTTTTT	CASSFEGQGDEKLFF
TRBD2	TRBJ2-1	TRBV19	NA	TGTGCCAGTAGTATCGGGACTAGCGGGACCTACAATGAGCAGTTCTTC	CASSIGTSGTYNEQFF
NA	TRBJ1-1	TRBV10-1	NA	TGCGCCAGCAGTGAGTTTTGGGGCACTGAAGCTTTCTTT	CASSEFWGTEAFF
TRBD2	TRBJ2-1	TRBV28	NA	TGTGCCAGCAGTTTTATGGCGGGAGGACGCCAGTACTCCTACAATGAGCAGTTCTTC	CASSFMAGGRQYSYNEQFF
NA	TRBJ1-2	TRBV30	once	TGTGCCTGGAGTGGGAGGGACTATGGCTACACCTTC	CAWSGRDYGYTF
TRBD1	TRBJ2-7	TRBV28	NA	TGTGCCAGAGCCGGGACAGCCCCCTACGAGCAGTACTTC	CARAGTAPYEQYF
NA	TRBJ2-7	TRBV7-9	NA	TGTGCCTCGGTGAGAGAGCTCACTTCCTACGAGCAGTACTTC	CASVRELTSYEQYF
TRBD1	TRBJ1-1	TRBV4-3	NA	TGCGCCAGCAGCCAAGATCCTCAGGGGGCGAACACTGAAGCTTTCTTT	CASSQDPQGANTEAFF
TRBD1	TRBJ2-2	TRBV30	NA	TGTGCCTGGAGTCGCCAGGGGGCGCGGGACACCGGGGAGCTGTTTTTT	CAWSRQGARDTGELFF
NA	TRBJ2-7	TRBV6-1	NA	TGTGCCAGCAGTCATCCGACCTACGAGCAGTACTTC	CASSHPTYEQYF
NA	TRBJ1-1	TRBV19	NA	TGTGCCAGTAGTATAGACAGGTTTACGGACACTGAAGCTTTCTTT	CASSIDRFTDTEAFF
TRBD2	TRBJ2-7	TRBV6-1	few	TGTGCCAGCAGTGAAGTAGCGGGCACCTACGAGCAGTACTTC	CASSEVAGTYEQYF
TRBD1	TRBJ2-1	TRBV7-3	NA	TGTGCCAGCGGAGACGGGACAGCTTACAATGAGCAGTTCTTC	CASGDGTAYNEQFF
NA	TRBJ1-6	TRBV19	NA	TGTGCCAGTTCATCAGGGGTACTTAATTCACCCCTCCACTTT	CASSSGVLNSPLHF
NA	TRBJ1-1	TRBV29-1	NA	TGCAGCGTTTGGACACAGAACACTGAAGCTTTCTTT	CSVWTQNTEAFF
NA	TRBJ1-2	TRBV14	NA	TGTGCCAGCAGCCAAGCGGGGTTTAACTATGGCTACACCTTC	CASSQAGFNYGYTF